This T cell receptor (beta chain) was observed in a study of graft-versus-host responses after intestinal transplantation (dated by TCRdb to 2020 to 2023). A note on the overall study: Recipients received multivisceral, liver-intestinal, or isolated intestinal transplants. Every recipient was given anti-thymocyte globulin induction, then maintenance tacrolimus and steroids for roughly three years. Bulk TCR-beta CDR3 sequencing was used to track graft-versus-host and host-versus-graft alloreactive T cell clones in the graft, circulation and bone marrow after intestinal transplantation. Alloreactive clones were identified by sequencing pre-transplant mixed lymphocyte reaction products and comparing these products with unstimulated pre-transplant donor and recipient T cells. Of the approximately 24 intestinal transplant recipients enrolled in the cohort, one of whom was a retransplant, a few patients without pretransplant specimens were excluded. A peak of at least 4% donor T cells among recipient peripheral blood mononuclear cells was the definition used for donor T cell macrochimerism. Rather than going through the commercial service, samples from a few later patients were sequenced in-house on an Illumina MiSeq and processed with MiXCR.

On the study overall, not on this receptor specifically: The relatively low number and heterogeneity of intestinal transplant patients limited the conclusions. GvH clones were detected in recipient bone marrow, and some appeared earlier in ileal mucosa or blood, consistent with an intestinal mucosal origin. Peak levels of circulating GvH clones were associated with declines in HvG clones early after transplant. High GvH to HvG T cell clonal ratios were observed in the allografts of patients with donor T cell macrochimerism.

Libraries were made using the immunoSEQ multiplex PCR assay. For most patients, genomic DNA was isolated with the Qiagen DNeasy Blood and Tissue Kit and shipped frozen to Adaptive Biotechnologies for TCR sequencing. High-throughput TCR-beta CDR3 sequencing of genomic DNA from most patients was performed by Adaptive Biotechnologies. The published analysis was carried out like this. TCR sequencing data for around 19 patients were retrieved from Adaptive's ImmunoSEQ software; a few other patients were processed with MiXCR and VDJtools. To correct CD4 versus CD8 sorting errors, any sequence found in both subsets at a frequency ratio below 5:1 was removed. CDR3 nucleotide sequences shared between donor and recipient were removed because their origin could not be assigned. To be classed as alloreactive, a clone needed at least 2-fold expansion over unstimulated cells and a minimum CFSE-low frequency of 0.002% (template counts) or 0.001% (read counts). Clones detected in sequenced pre-transplant spleen, lymph node, or MLR CFSE-low populations of the donor or recipient were defined as mappable. The cumulative frequency of alloreactive clones was calculated as a percentage of all sequences, weighted by copy number. This is the immuneACCESS table as TCRdb keeps it, with only in-frame sequences that have V and J called. A part of the clones is gone; compared with another copy, unresolved V genes explain less than half, and the rest is unexplained. The D gene and trimming were derived from the DNA, and the V and J assignments and clone size from that table. The sample yields about 93,000 clones; 90% to 95% were counted once. The ten largest make up 0.4% to 0.6% of the sample.

The time point label, read with the paper, signifies: cells obtained before transplantation from donor or recipient. CD3+CD4+ and CD3+CD8+ populations were FACS-sorted from unstimulated pre-transplant donor and recipient cells taken from spleen or lymph nodes. About this clone: The clone's antigen remains unknown. Per-base quality was not reported, and no clone a single base away is much larger than it.

CDR1 and CDR2 are drawn from the germline V gene: SQVTM, ANQGSEA. Measured from the cysteine to the phenylalanine, the CDR3 is 15 residues long. The kept DNA is CDR3 alone, 45 bases in frame from the first base. From V the trimming removes 5 bases and from J it removes 5 bases, while the gene matches leave 7 bases of the junction unaccounted for. The clonotype originates from a human donor who received an intestinal transplant. The sequenced sample was unstimulated CD8+ T cells sorted from spleen or lymph node cells, obtained before intestinal transplant. The chain couples TRBV29-1 to TRBJ2-3; 13 central bases correspond to TRBD2. CDR3 sequence: CSVPLAGGPGDTQYF. In nucleotides, the sequence is TGCAGCGTTCCACTAGCGGGGGGGCCCGGAGATACGCAGTATTTT.